The 25 T cell receptor beta chains below come from one sample, sequenced in a study of blood T cell repertoires in COVID-19. Sequencing used immunoSEQ multiplex PCR; TCRdb keeps in-frame clones, though not all of them. The sample includes more than 70,000 clones, 90% of them seen just once. The source material was peripheral blood. The origin of the receptors is a woman under 30 with acute or convalescent COVID-19.

The chain employs TRBV28 and TRBJ1-6, with 7 bases identical to TRBD1. Germline V gene lookup returns CDR1 MDHEN and CDR2 SYDVKM. Trimming took 7 bases from V and 3 from J; bases not matched to a gene: 12. This CDR3 region has 17 residues. The CDR3 is CASTRLGDRSYNSPLHF. CDR3 in DNA: TGTGCCAGCACCCGATTGGGGGACAGAAGCTATAATTCACCCCTCCACTTT.

The chain uses TRBV4-3 and TRBJ1-4; D is possibly TRBD1 (6 bases). The germline CDR1 and CDR2 sequences are LGHNA and YSLEER. V was shortened by 0 bases and J by 4 bases, with 9 bases between the two germline ends. The CDR3 loop spans 15 amino acids. CDR3 loop: CASSQEGALNEKLFF. The CDR3 bases are TGCGCCAGCAGCCAAGAGGGGGCGCTTAATGAAAAACTGTTTTTT.

The chain is built from TRBV27 and TRBJ1-5; 8 bases fit TRBD1. The CDR3 length is 15 residues. V shed 5 bases and J 6 bases; nucleotides not matched to a gene: 9. CDR1 and CDR2 (germline): MNHEY, SMNVEV (reference sequence). This chain's CDR3 is CASSAGTGGGQPQHF. As DNA, the CDR3 is TGTGCCAGCAGTGCAGGGACAGGAGGAGGTCAGCCCCAGCATTTT.

The rearrangement joins TRBV5-1 to TRBJ1-1; maybe TRBD1 (5 bases). Looked up from germline, CDR1 is SGHRS and CDR2 is YFSETQ. The CDR3 is 14 amino acids. The germline V and J ends were trimmed by 0 bases and 6 bases, with 12 bases remaining between them. The CDR3: CASSLGGDLAEAFF. The CDR3 DNA follows: TGCGCCAGCAGCTTGGGGGGCGATTTAGCTGAAGCTTTCTTT. Full variable domain (missing parts from reference TRBV5-1 and TRBJ1-1): KAGVTQTPRYLIKTRGQQVTLSCSPISGHRSVSWYQQTPGQGLQFLFEYFSETQRNKGNFPGRFSGRQFSNSRSEMNVSTLELGDSALYLCASSLGGDLAEAFFGQGTRLTVV.

The J gene is TRBJ2-6, the V gene TRBV2; unclear D gene. The CDR3 is 15 residues long. Per the germline V gene, CDR1 is SNHLY and CDR2 is FYNNEI. V was shortened by 5 bases and J by 1 base, with 9 bases between the two germline ends. The CDR3 DNA is TGTGCCAGCAGTATACAGCATTCTGGGGCCAACGTCCTGACTTTC. Translation: CASSIQHSGANVLTF.

V usage is TRBV5-6 and J usage is TRBJ2-1; 8 positions agree with TRBD2. V gave up 3 bases and J gave up 7 bases; unmatched junction bases: 3. The CDR3 spans 13 residues. Germline CDR1 and CDR2: SGHDT and YYEEEE. This chain's CDR3 is CASSSGGVNEQFF. For the CDR3, the DNA is TGTGCCAGCAGCTCCGGGGGGGTGAATGAGCAGTTCTTC.

The rearrangement joins TRBV27 to TRBJ2-2, with no clear D. Germline V gene lookup returns CDR1 MNHEY and CDR2 SMNVEV (reference sequence). Trimming pared 3 bases from V and 7 bases from J, leaving 9 bases between. The CDR3 runs 13 residues. The CDR3 DNA reads TGTGCCAGCAGTTTGTCGGTTAGCGGGGAGCTGTTTTTT. Protein product: CASSLSVSGELFF.

The J gene is TRBJ2-1, the V gene TRBV27; perhaps TRBD1 as D (5 bases). Germline assignment: CDR1 MNHEY and CDR2 SMNVEV (reference sequence). CDR3 length: 15 amino acids. The V and J ends lost 6 bases and 8 bases respectively, with 20 bases between them. The CDR3 bases are TGTGCCAGCAGCCTCAGGGTCCCTCCTCTCGATGAGCAGTTCTTC. This gives the protein CASSLRVPPLDEQFF.

The V and J genes are TRBV18 and TRBJ1-5; 7 positions agree with TRBD1. Trimming at V came to 4 bases and at J to 2 bases, leaving 2 bases not matched to a gene. There are 14 residues in the CDR3. Looked up from germline, CDR1 is KGHSH and CDR2 is LQKENI. The CDR3 sequence is CASSQGAGNQPQHF. The CDR3 DNA is TGTGCCAGCTCACAGGGGGCGGGCAATCAGCCCCAGCATTTT.

This sequence joins TRBV30 and TRBJ1-1; possibly TRBD1 for D (6 bases). CDR1 and CDR2 (germline): GTSNPN, SVGIG (reference sequence). The CDR3 extends over 13 amino acids. Trimming removed 2 bases at V and 9 bases at J, with 16 bases between. The CDR3 spells CAWSQRGSPKAFF. The CDR3 nucleotides read TGTGCCTGGAGTCAAAGGGGGAGTCCGAAAGCTTTCTTT.

The rearrangement joins TRBV6-5 to TRBJ1-6, with D possibly matching TRBD1 (5 bases). Trimming removed 6 bases from V and 1 base from J, with 10 bases in between. CDR1 and CDR2 from the germline V gene are MNHEY and SVGAGI. The CDR3 totals 15 residues. CDR3 amino acids: CASSQGLSYNSPLHF. CDR3 bases: TGTGCCAGCAGCCAGGGTTTGTCCTATAATTCACCCCTCCACTTT.

The chain joins TRBV7-2 to TRBJ1-1; no clear D gene. Trimming pared 3 bases from V and 1 base from J, leaving 6 bases between. Germline CDR1 and CDR2: SGHTA and FQGNSA. This CDR3 has 13 amino acids. The CDR3 is CASSFSSNTEAFF. The CDR3 nucleotides are TGTGCCAGCAGCTTTAGTTCGAACACTGAAGCTTTCTTT.

V and J are TRBV6-6 and TRBJ1-6, with TRBD1 matching 8 bases. The CDR3 contains 15 residues. Germline V gene data show CDR1 as MNHNY and CDR2 as SVGAGI (reference sequence). V shed 2 bases, J shed 10 bases, and the junction held 7 bases outside the gene matches. The CDR3 loop reads CASSYISGGNSPLHF. CDR3 nucleotide sequence: TGTGCCAGCAGTTACATTTCAGGGGGCAACTCACCCCTCCACTTT.

This chain uses TRBV7-2 with TRBJ1-1; the match to TRBD1 covers 8 bases. With 1 base clipped from V and 7 bases from J, the junction kept 8 bases outside the gene matches. Per the germline V gene, CDR1 is SGHTA and CDR2 is FQGNSA. The CDR3 sequence is 15 residues long. The CDR3 region is CASSLGAGGTFEAFF. For the CDR3, the DNA is TGTGCCAGCAGCTTAGGTGCAGGGGGCACCTTTGAAGCTTTCTTT.

The J gene is TRBJ2-7, the V gene TRBV30, with D maybe TRBD2 (5 bases). V was clipped by 3 bases and J by 2 bases, with 8 bases between them. The CDR3 loop spans 12 amino acids. Per germline, CDR1 GTSNPN and CDR2 SVGIG (reference sequence). CDR3 in amino acids: CAWRAGAYEQYF. CDR3 nucleotides: TGTGCCTGGAGAGCCGGGGCCTACGAGCAGTACTTC.

This rearrangement joins TRBV27 to TRBJ2-7, with a possible D match to TRBD1 (5 bases). Germline CDR1 and CDR2: MNHEY and SMNVEV (reference sequence). V was trimmed by 3 bases and J by 2 bases, leaving 11 bases between them. This CDR3 has 14 amino acids. The DNA for the CDR3 is TGTGCCAGCAGTTTCAGGGTAGGCCCCTACGAGCAGTACTTC. Protein product: CASSFRVGPYEQYF.

The gene calls are TRBV3-1 (or the pseudogene TRBV3-2) and TRBJ1-5; D is perhaps TRBD1 (5 bases). V was cut by 2 bases and J by 4 bases, with 12 bases left in between. The germline V gene has CDR1 LGHDT and CDR2 YNNKEL (reference sequence). The CDR3 consists of 15 residues. Here the CDR3 reads CASSQTTANNQPQHF. Here the CDR3 DNA reads TGTGCCAGCAGCCAAACGACAGCTAATAATCAGCCCCAGCATTTT.

This sequence joins TRBV30 and TRBJ1-3; 8 nucleotides align to TRBD1. This CDR3 has 13 amino acids. V was pared by 2 bases and J by 6 bases, with 3 bases of the junction left unmatched. The V gene's germline CDR1 is GTSNPN and CDR2 SVGIG (reference sequence). DNA of the CDR3: TGTGCCTGGAGTTCAGGGGGCCTAAACACCATATATTTT. It translates to CAWSSGGLNTIYF.

The J gene is TRBJ2-7, the V gene TRBV27; 13 bases agree with TRBD2. The CDR3 covers 16 residues. With 4 bases clipped from V and 4 bases from J, the junction kept 7 bases outside the gene matches. Germline CDR1 MNHEY, CDR2 SMNVEV (reference sequence). CDR3 sequence reads: CASSSLTSGRGYEQYF. Here the CDR3 DNA reads TGTGCCAGCAGTTCCTTAACTAGCGGGAGGGGTTACGAGCAGTACTTC.

The chain couples TRBV13 to TRBJ2-1, with a possible D match to TRBD1 (6 bases). Germline V gives CDR1 PRHDT, CDR2 FYEKMQ (reference sequence). V dropped 6 bases and J dropped 0 bases, with 18 bases sitting between them. This CDR3 is 17 amino acids long. CDR3 coding DNA: TGTGCCAGCAGTATACGCCGGGACACCAGCTCCTACAATGAGCAGTTCTTC. It is translated as CASSIRRDTSSYNEQFF.

The chain is built from TRBV11-3 and TRBJ2-1; TRBD2 aligns across 10 bases. Germline lookup yields CDR1 SGHNT and CDR2 YENEEA. J gave up 3 bases and V 5 bases, and 4 bases lay outside the gene matches. This CDR3 has 15 amino acids. The CDR3 DNA reads as TGTGCCAGCAGCGCGGGACTAGCGAACTACAATGAGCAGTTCTTC. Its translation: CASSAGLANYNEQFF.

The chain has TRBV2 and TRBJ2-1; TRBD2 agrees at 7 bases. The CDR3 is 15 amino acids. V lost 6 bases to trimming and J lost 0 bases; unmatched junction nucleotides: 5. The germline CDR1 and CDR2 sequences are SNHLY and FYNNEI. The CDR3 reads CASRLAESSYNEQFF. The CDR3 nucleotides read TGTGCCAGCAGGCTAGCGGAGAGCTCCTACAATGAGCAGTTCTTC.

The CDR3 bases are TGCGCCAGCAGCCAGACACCCATGAACACTGAAGCTTTCTTT. The encoded protein is CASSQTPMNTEAFF. The J gene is TRBJ1-1, the V gene TRBV4-1; D not resolved. In germline, CDR1 is MGHRA, CDR2 YSYEKL. V was cut by 3 bases and J by 0 bases, with 8 bases left in between. The CDR3 sequence is 14 residues long.

The V and J genes are TRBV30 and TRBJ1-1, with D possibly matching TRBD1 (6 bases). The CDR3 has 16 amino acids. Trimming took off 2 bases at V and 5 bases at J, with 21 bases between the two ends. Germline CDR1 reads GTSNPN; CDR2 reads SVGIG (reference sequence). The CDR3 sequence is CAWSSAGTGRGTEAFF. The CDR3 DNA follows: TGTGCCTGGAGTTCCGCCGGGACGGGGAGGGGGACTGAAGCTTTCTTT. Using reference TRBV30 and TRBJ1-1 for the parts outside the CDR3, the full variable domain is SQTIHQWPATLVQPVGSPLSLECTVEGTSNPNLYWYRQAAGRGLQLLFYSVGIGQISSEVPQNLSASRPQDRQFILSSKKLLLSDSGFYLCAWSSAGTGRGTEAFFGQGTRLTVV.

The V call is TRBV10-1, the J call TRBJ2-5; 12 bases line up with TRBD1. Germline CDR1 WNHNN, CDR2 SYGVQD (reference sequence). CDR3 length equals 15 residues. Trimming took 5 bases from V and 5 from J; bases not matched to a gene: 6. The CDR3 sequence: CASSTGQGAGETQYF. CDR3 sequence (DNA): TGCGCCAGCAGTACGGGACAGGGGGCCGGGGAGACCCAGTACTTC.